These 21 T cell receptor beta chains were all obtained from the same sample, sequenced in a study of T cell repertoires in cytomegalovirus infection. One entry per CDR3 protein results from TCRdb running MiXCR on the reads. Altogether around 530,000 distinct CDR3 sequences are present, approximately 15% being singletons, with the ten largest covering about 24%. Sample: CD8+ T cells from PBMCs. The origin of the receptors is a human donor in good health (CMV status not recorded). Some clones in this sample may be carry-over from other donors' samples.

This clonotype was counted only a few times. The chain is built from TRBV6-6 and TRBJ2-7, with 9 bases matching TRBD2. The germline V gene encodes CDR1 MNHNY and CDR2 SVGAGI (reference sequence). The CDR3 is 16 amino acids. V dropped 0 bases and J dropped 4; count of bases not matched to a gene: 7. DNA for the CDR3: TGTGCCAGCAGTTACTCGGAAATAGCGGGAGCGTACGAGCAGTACTTC. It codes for CASSYSEIAGAYEQYF.

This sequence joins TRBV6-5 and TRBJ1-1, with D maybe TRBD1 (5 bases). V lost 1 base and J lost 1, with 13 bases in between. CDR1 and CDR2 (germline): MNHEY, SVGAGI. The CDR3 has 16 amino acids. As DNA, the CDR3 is TGTGCCAGCAGTTACTATTATGGGGGGTCGAACACTGAAGCTTTCTTT. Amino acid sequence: CASSYYYGGSNTEAFF.

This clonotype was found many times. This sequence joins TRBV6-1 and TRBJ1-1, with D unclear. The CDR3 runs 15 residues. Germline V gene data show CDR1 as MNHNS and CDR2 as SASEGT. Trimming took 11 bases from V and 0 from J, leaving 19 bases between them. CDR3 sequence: CAVFLPSRMNTEAFF. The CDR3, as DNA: TGTGCCGTCTTCCTTCCTAGTCGAATGAACACTGAAGCTTTCTTT.

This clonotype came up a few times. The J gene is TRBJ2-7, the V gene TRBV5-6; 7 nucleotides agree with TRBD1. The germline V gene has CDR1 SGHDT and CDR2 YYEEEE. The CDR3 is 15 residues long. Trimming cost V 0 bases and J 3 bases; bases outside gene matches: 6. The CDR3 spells CASSLGRGLGYEQYF. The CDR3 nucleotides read TGTGCCAGCAGCTTGGGAAGGGGGCTTGGCTACGAGCAGTACTTC.

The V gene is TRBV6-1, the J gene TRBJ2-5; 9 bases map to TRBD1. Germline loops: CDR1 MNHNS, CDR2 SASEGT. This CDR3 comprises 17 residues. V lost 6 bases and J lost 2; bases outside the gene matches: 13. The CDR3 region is CASRARDREGRQETQYF. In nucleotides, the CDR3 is TGTGCCAGCAGAGCCCGGGACAGGGAGGGCAGGCAAGAGACCCAGTACTTC.

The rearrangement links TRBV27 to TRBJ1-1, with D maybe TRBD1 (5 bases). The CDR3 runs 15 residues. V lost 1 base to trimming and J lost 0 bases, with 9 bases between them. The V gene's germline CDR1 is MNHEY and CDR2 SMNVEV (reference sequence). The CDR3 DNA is TGTGCCAGCAGTTTATTTGGGGGTATGAACACTGAAGCTTTCTTT. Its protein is CASSLFGGMNTEAFF.

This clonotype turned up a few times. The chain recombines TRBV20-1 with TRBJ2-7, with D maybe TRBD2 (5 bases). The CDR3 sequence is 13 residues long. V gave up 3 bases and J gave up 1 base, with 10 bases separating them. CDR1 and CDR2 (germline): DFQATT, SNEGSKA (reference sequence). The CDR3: CSAREAGSYEQYF. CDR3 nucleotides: TGCAGTGCTAGGGAGGCTGGGTCCTACGAGCAGTACTTC.

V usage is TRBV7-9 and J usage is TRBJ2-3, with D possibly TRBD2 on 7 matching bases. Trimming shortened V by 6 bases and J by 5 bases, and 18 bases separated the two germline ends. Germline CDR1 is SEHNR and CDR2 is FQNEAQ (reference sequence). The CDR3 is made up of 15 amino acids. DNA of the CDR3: TGTGCCAGCAGACTTAACGGGGGGCCAAAAGATACGCAGTATTTT. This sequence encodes CASRLNGGPKDTQYF.

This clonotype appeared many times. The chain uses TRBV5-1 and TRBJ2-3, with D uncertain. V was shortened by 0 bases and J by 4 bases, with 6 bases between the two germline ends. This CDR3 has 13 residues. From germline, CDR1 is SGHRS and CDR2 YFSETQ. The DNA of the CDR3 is TGCGCCAGCAGCTTGGATGACGCAGATACGCAGTATTTT. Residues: CASSLDDADTQYF.

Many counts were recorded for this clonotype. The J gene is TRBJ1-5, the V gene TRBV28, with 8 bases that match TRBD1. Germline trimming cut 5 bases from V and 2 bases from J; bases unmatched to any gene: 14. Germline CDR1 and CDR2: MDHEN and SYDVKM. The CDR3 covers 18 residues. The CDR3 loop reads CASSPIRSGGMGNQPQHF. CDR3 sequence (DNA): TGTGCCAGCAGTCCGATCAGATCAGGGGGCATGGGCAATCAGCCCCAGCATTTT.

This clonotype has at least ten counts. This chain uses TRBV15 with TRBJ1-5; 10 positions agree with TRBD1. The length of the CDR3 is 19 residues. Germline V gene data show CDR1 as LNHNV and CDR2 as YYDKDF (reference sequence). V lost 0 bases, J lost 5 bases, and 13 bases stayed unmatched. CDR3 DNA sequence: TGTGCCACCAGCAGAGATTTCCCCGACCCCGGGACAGGGGATCAGCCCCAGCATTTT. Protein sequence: CATSRDFPDPGTGDQPQHF.

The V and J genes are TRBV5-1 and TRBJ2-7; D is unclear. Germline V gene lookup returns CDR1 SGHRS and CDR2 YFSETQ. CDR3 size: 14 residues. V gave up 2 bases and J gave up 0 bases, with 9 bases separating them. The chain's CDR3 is CASSFLQSSYEQYF. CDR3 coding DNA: TGCGCCAGCAGCTTCCTCCAGAGCTCCTACGAGCAGTACTTC. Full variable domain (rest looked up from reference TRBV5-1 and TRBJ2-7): KAGVTQTPRYLIKTRGQQVTLSCSPISGHRSVSWYQQTPGQGLQFLFEYFSETQRNKGNFPGRFSGRQFSNSRSEMNVSTLELGDSALYLCASSFLQSSYEQYFGPGTRLTVT.

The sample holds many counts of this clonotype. CDR3: CAISEFPARLQHSSGTDTQYF. Written as DNA, the CDR3 is TGTGCCATCAGTGAGTTTCCCGCCAGGCTACAACACAGTTCCGGCACAGATACGCAGTATTTT. The gene calls are TRBV10-3 and TRBJ2-3, with D unclear. Trimming shortened V by 1 base and J by 1 base, and 27 bases separated the two germline ends. Germline values: CDR1 ENHRY, CDR2 SYGVKD. The CDR3 sequence is 21 residues long.

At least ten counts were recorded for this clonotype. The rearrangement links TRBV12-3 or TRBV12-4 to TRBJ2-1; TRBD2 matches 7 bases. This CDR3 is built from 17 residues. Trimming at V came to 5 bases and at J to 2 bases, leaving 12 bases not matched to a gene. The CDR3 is CASSPGDSGVTYNEQFF. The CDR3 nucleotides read TGTGCCAGCAGTCCGGGTGACAGCGGGGTAACCTACAATGAGCAGTTCTTC.

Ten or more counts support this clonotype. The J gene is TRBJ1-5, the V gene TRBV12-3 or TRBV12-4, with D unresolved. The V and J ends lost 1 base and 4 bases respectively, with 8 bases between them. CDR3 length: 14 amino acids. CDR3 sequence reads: CASSLEAGNQPQHF. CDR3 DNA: TGTGCCAGCAGTTTAGAGGCGGGAAATCAGCCCCAGCATTTT.

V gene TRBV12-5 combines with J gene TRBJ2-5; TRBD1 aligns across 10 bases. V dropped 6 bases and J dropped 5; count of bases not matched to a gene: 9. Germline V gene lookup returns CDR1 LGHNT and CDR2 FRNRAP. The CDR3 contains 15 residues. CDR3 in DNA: TGTGCTAGTGGCAGCCGAGACAGGGGGCAGGAGACCCAGTACTTC. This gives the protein CASGSRDRGQETQYF.

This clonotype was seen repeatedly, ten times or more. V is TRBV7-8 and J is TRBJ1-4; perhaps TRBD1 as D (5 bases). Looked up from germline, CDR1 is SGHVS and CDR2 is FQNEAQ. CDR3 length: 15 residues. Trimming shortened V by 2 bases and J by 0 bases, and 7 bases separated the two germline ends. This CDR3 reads CASSLKGATNEKLFF. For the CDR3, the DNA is TGTGCCAGCAGCTTAAAAGGGGCAACTAATGAAAAACTGTTTTTT.

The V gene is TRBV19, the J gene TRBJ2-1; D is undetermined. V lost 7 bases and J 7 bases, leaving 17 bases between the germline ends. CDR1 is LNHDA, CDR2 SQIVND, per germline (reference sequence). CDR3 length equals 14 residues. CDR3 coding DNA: TGTGCCAGTAAATGGTCTGACCCTCTGAATGAGCAGTTCTTC. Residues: CASKWSDPLNEQFF.

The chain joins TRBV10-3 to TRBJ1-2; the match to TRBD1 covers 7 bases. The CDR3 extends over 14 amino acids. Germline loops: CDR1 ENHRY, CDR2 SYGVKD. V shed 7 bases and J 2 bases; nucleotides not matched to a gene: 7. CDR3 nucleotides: TGTGCCATCACTCAGACAGGGCTGAACTATGGCTACACCTTC. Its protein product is CAITQTGLNYGYTF.

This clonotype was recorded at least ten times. As DNA, the CDR3 is TGTGCCAGCAGGACTAACCGGGAAAACTACGAGCAGTACTTC. Amino acids: CASRTNRENYEQYF. This chain connects TRBV28 to TRBJ2-7, with D tentatively TRBD2 (5 bases). V lost 6 bases and J 3 bases, leaving 15 bases between the germline ends. The CDR3 loop spans 14 amino acids. The V gene's germline CDR1 is MDHEN and CDR2 SYDVKM.

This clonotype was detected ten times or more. CDR3 amino acids: CASRGARSSTDTQYF. In DNA form, the CDR3 reads TGTGCCAGCAGAGGGGCCCGTTCTAGCACAGATACGCAGTATTTT. This sequence joins TRBV7-9 and TRBJ2-3; a possible D gene is TRBD1 (5 bases). The CDR3 consists of 15 residues. Trimming shortened V by 6 bases and J by 0 bases, and 13 bases separated the two germline ends. CDR1 and CDR2 (germline): SEHNR, FQNEAQ (reference sequence). Full variable domain (rest looked up from reference TRBV7-9 and TRBJ2-3): DTGVSQNPRHKITKRGQNVTFRCDPISEHNRLYWYRQTLGQGPEFLTYFQNEAQLEKSRLLSDRFSAERPKGSFSTLEIQRTEQGDSAMYLCASRGARSSTDTQYFGPGTRLTVL.